This T cell receptor beta chain was obtained from a study of tissue T cells after allogeneic stem cell transplantation. Overall study: Several unmodified and three CD34-selected T-cell-depleted grafts went to graft-versus-host disease patients.

With respect to this clone: Its specificity is unknown.

Here immunoSEQ multiplex PCR was the method, and the copy in TCRdb shows in-frame clones only, minus some. The table records more than 20,000 clones, about 90% of them present only once. Findings of the study overall: Shared clones across patients were few; motif clustering revealed tissue-specific shared signatures. Anatomically similar tissues had similar TCR repertoires within each patient. Only a limited share of tissue TCRs appeared in blood or spleen.

V dropped 6 bases and J dropped 5 bases, with 10 bases sitting between them. Germline loops: CDR1 ENHRY, CDR2 SYGVKD. This CDR3 contains 12 residues. This sequence joins TRBV10-3 and TRBJ1-2; no reliable D call. This receptor was obtained from a male donor aged 60 or over who later had graft-versus-host disease after an allogeneic stem cell transplant. This material consisted of blood, taken before transplantation. CDR3 amino acids: CAIRANSYGYTF. As DNA, the CDR3 is TGTGCCATCAGGGCCAATTCGTATGGCTACACCTTC.